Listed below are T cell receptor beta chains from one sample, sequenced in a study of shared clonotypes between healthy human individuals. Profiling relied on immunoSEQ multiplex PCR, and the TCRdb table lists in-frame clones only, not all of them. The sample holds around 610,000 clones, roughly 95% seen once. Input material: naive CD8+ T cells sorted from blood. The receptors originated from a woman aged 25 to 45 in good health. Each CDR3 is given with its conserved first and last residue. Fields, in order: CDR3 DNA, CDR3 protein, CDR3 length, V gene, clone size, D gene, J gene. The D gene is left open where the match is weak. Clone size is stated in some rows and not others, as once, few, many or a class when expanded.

CDR3nt: TGTGCCAGCAGCCAAACAGGGGGCTACTCCTACGAGCAGTACTTC
CDR3aa: CASSQTGGYSYEQYF
len: 15
v_gene: TRBV7-8
abundance: NA
d_gene: TRBD1
j_gene: TRBJ2-7

CDR3nt: TGTGCCAGCAGTTCCGGGATAATGAACACTGAAGCTTTCTTT
CDR3aa: CASSSGIMNTEAFF
len: 14
v_gene: TRBV28
abundance: NA
d_gene: NA
j_gene: TRBJ1-1

CDR3nt: TGTGCCAGCAGTCCGGGACTAGCGGGTTACACCGGGGAGCTGTTTTTT
CDR3aa: CASSPGLAGYTGELFF
len: 16
v_gene: TRBV28
abundance: once
d_gene: TRBD2
j_gene: TRBJ2-2

CDR3nt: TGTGCCAGCAGTTTAGTTCCGACAGGGCTGGAGCCCCAGCATTTT
CDR3aa: CASSLVPTGLEPQHF
len: 15
v_gene: TRBV28
abundance: NA
d_gene: TRBD1
j_gene: TRBJ1-5

CDR3nt: TGTGCCAGCAGGCTAGCGGGAGGCACAGATACGCAGTATTTT
CDR3aa: CASRLAGGTDTQYF
len: 14
v_gene: TRBV27
abundance: NA
d_gene: TRBD2
j_gene: TRBJ2-3

CDR3nt: TGTGCCATCAGTGAGGGGGGACCTAACTATGGCTACACCTTC
CDR3aa: CAISEGGPNYGYTF
len: 14
v_gene: TRBV10-3
abundance: NA
d_gene: NA
j_gene: TRBJ1-2

CDR3nt: TGCGCCAGCAGGATGATGGGGGGAACCCACGAGCAGTACTTC
CDR3aa: CASRMMGGTHEQYF
len: 14
v_gene: TRBV4-1
abundance: NA
d_gene: NA
j_gene: TRBJ2-7

CDR3nt: TGTGCCAGCAGTAGCGGCAGGGCAGCTTTCTTT
CDR3aa: CASSSGRAAFF
len: 11
v_gene: TRBV6-5
abundance: NA
d_gene: NA
j_gene: TRBJ1-1

CDR3nt: TGTGCCAGTAGTACGACGATAGTTCCCTCTGGAAACACCATATATTTT
CDR3aa: CASSTTIVPSGNTIYF
len: 16
v_gene: TRBV19
abundance: NA
d_gene: NA
j_gene: TRBJ1-3

CDR3nt: TGTGCCAGCAGTTTCCGGGATCCCATCTTATTCTACGAGCAGTACTTC
CDR3aa: CASSFRDPILFYEQYF
len: 16
v_gene: TRBV27
abundance: NA
d_gene: NA
j_gene: TRBJ2-7

CDR3nt: TGTGCCAGTAGTTCGGATGGCTACCCGGGAACCCAGTACTTC
CDR3aa: CASSSDGYPGTQYF
len: 14
v_gene: TRBV19
abundance: NA
d_gene: NA
j_gene: TRBJ2-5

CDR3nt: TGTGCCAGTAGGGTCCGGGACGGAAATCAGCCCCAGCATTTT
CDR3aa: CASRVRDGNQPQHF
len: 14
v_gene: TRBV19
abundance: NA
d_gene: NA
j_gene: TRBJ1-5

CDR3nt: TGTGCCAGCAGAACCGGCTACAATGAGCAGTTCTTC
CDR3aa: CASRTGYNEQFF
len: 12
v_gene: TRBV27
abundance: NA
d_gene: NA
j_gene: TRBJ2-1

CDR3nt: TGTGCCAGCAGCGGGGGCACAGATACGCAGTATTTT
CDR3aa: CASSGGTDTQYF
len: 12
v_gene: TRBV6-1
abundance: NA
d_gene: NA
j_gene: TRBJ2-3

CDR3nt: TGTGCCAGCAGTGTCCCGGGTTACAATCAGCCCCAGCATTTT
CDR3aa: CASSVPGYNQPQHF
len: 14
v_gene: TRBV6-1
abundance: NA
d_gene: NA
j_gene: TRBJ1-5

CDR3nt: TGTGCCAGCAGCTTGGACCATGAGCAGTTCTTC
CDR3aa: CASSLDHEQFF
len: 11
v_gene: TRBV5-4
abundance: few
d_gene: NA
j_gene: TRBJ2-1

CDR3nt: TGTGCCAGCAGTCCACGGACAGGGTCCTACGAGCAGTACTTC
CDR3aa: CASSPRTGSYEQYF
len: 14
v_gene: TRBV28
abundance: NA
d_gene: TRBD1
j_gene: TRBJ2-7

CDR3nt: TGTGCCAGCAGCTCCCGAGTAGGCACAGATACGCAGTATTTT
CDR3aa: CASSSRVGTDTQYF
len: 14
v_gene: TRBV28
abundance: once
d_gene: NA
j_gene: TRBJ2-3

CDR3nt: TGTGCCACCGGAGGCCGGGGAGTCTACGAGCAGTACTTC
CDR3aa: CATGGRGVYEQYF
len: 13
v_gene: TRBV15
abundance: NA
d_gene: NA
j_gene: TRBJ2-7

CDR3nt: TGTGCCCGCCAGGAGGGGGAAAACACCGGGGAGCTGTTTTTT
CDR3aa: CARQEGENTGELFF
len: 14
v_gene: TRBV2
abundance: NA
d_gene: NA
j_gene: TRBJ2-2

CDR3nt: TGTGCCAGCAGCTCGGGGAGCTACGAGCAGTACTTC
CDR3aa: CASSSGSYEQYF
len: 12
v_gene: TRBV5-6
abundance: NA
d_gene: NA
j_gene: TRBJ2-7

CDR3nt: TGTGCCAGCAGCGCCGGCGGGACCGGGGAGCTGTTTTTT
CDR3aa: CASSAGGTGELFF
len: 13
v_gene: TRBV9
abundance: NA
d_gene: NA
j_gene: TRBJ2-2

CDR3nt: TGTGCCAGCAGTTTAGCGGACAGGGGTAAGGGCTACACCTTC
CDR3aa: CASSLADRGKGYTF
len: 14
v_gene: TRBV28
abundance: NA
d_gene: TRBD1
j_gene: TRBJ1-2

CDR3nt: TGTGCCAGCAGCTTGTGGGCGACTAGCGGGAGGCCGGGAGATACGCAGTATTTT
CDR3aa: CASSLWATSGRPGDTQYF
len: 18
v_gene: TRBV5-6
abundance: NA
d_gene: TRBD2
j_gene: TRBJ2-3

CDR3nt: TGTGCCAGCGTCTATTGGCAGGGGAATCAGCCCCAGCATTTT
CDR3aa: CASVYWQGNQPQHF
len: 14
v_gene: TRBV28
abundance: NA
d_gene: NA
j_gene: TRBJ1-5

CDR3nt: TGCGCCAGCATTACGGGACTACCCGACCCCACAGCAAGCATGGATACGCAGTATTTT
CDR3aa: CASITGLPDPTASMDTQYF
len: 19
v_gene: TRBV10-2
abundance: NA
d_gene: TRBD2
j_gene: TRBJ2-3

CDR3nt: TGTGCCAGCAGTGAATATATTACGGAAGGGACAGGGGGTAGGGGCTACACCTTC
CDR3aa: CASSEYITEGTGGRGYTF
len: 18
v_gene: TRBV25-1
abundance: NA
d_gene: TRBD1
j_gene: TRBJ1-2

CDR3nt: TGTGCCAGCAGCTTATACCCAGGGGACAGCTACGAGCAGTACTTC
CDR3aa: CASSLYPGDSYEQYF
len: 15
v_gene: TRBV7-3
abundance: NA
d_gene: TRBD1
j_gene: TRBJ2-7

CDR3nt: TGTGCCAGCAGCCTGGGGTCCCAGGGGTACCCACCCGGCTACACCTTC
CDR3aa: CASSLGSQGYPPGYTF
len: 16
v_gene: TRBV14
abundance: NA
d_gene: NA
j_gene: TRBJ1-2

CDR3nt: TGCGCCAGCAGCTTGGGACAGGGGGGATACGAGCAGTACTTC
CDR3aa: CASSLGQGGYEQYF
len: 14
v_gene: TRBV4-1
abundance: NA
d_gene: TRBD1
j_gene: TRBJ2-7

CDR3nt: TGTGCCAGCAAAATTATACAGGGGGCCAATCAGCCCCAGCATTTT
CDR3aa: CASKIIQGANQPQHF
len: 15
v_gene: TRBV27
abundance: NA
d_gene: TRBD1
j_gene: TRBJ1-5

CDR3nt: TGTGCCACCAGCAGCGACCGGAACACTGAAGCTTTCTTT
CDR3aa: CATSSDRNTEAFF
len: 13
v_gene: TRBV15
abundance: NA
d_gene: NA
j_gene: TRBJ1-1

CDR3nt: TGTGCCTCGAACCGGGAAGTACAAGAGACCCAGTACTTC
CDR3aa: CASNREVQETQYF
len: 13
v_gene: TRBV5-4
abundance: NA
d_gene: NA
j_gene: TRBJ2-5

CDR3nt: TGCGCCAGCAGGCCAGGAAGCAACTATGGCTACACCTTC
CDR3aa: CASRPGSNYGYTF
len: 13
v_gene: TRBV10-2
abundance: NA
d_gene: NA
j_gene: TRBJ1-2

CDR3nt: TGTGCCAGCAGTGAATGGGACGGTCCCTACGAGCAGTACTTC
CDR3aa: CASSEWDGPYEQYF
len: 14
v_gene: TRBV2
abundance: NA
d_gene: NA
j_gene: TRBJ2-7

CDR3nt: TGTGCCAGCAGTTACTCCGGACAGGTCACTGAAGCTTTCTTT
CDR3aa: CASSYSGQVTEAFF
len: 14
v_gene: TRBV6-5
abundance: NA
d_gene: TRBD1
j_gene: TRBJ1-1

CDR3nt: TGTGCCAGCAGCAGGACAGGGGACACTGAAGCTTTCTTT
CDR3aa: CASSRTGDTEAFF
len: 13
v_gene: TRBV11-2
abundance: NA
d_gene: TRBD1
j_gene: TRBJ1-1